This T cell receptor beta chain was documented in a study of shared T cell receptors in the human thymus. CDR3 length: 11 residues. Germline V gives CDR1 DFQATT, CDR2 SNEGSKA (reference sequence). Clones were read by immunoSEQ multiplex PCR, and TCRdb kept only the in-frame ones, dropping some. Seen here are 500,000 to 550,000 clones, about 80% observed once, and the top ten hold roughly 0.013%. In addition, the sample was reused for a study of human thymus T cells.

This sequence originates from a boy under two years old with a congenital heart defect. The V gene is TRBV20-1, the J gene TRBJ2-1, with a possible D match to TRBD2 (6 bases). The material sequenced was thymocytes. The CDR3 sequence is CRHTPGLQQFF. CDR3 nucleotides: TGCAGGCATACCCCGGGACTCCAGCAGTTCTTC.